Described below is a single T cell receptor (beta chain) sequence and its context. The data are from a study of blood T cell repertoires in COVID-19. Study background: Sources were T cells, B-cell-depleted T cells, or PBMCs; the material itself was cDNA or gDNA.

The length of the CDR3 is 14 residues. CDR1 ENHRY and CDR2 SYGVKD come from the germline V gene. V lost 4 bases and J lost 6, with 13 bases in between. TCRdb keeps only in-frame clones here, not all; method: immunoSEQ multiplex PCR. The sample shows about 110,000 clones, 75% to 90% of them seen only once. The sequence came from a man aged 65 to 79 with acute or convalescent COVID-19. Sequencing was carried out using peripheral blood. The chain links TRBV10-3 to TRBJ1-5, with D possibly being TRBD1 (5 bases). The CDR3 here is CAISGSQGGQPQHF. DNA for the CDR3: TGTGCCATCAGTGGGAGCCAGGGAGGTCAGCCCCAGCATTTT.